This T cell receptor (beta chain) was profiled in a study of cytomegalovirus exposure and HLA in healthy donors. On the study more broadly: Genotyping showed 81% of almost 400 donors falling in the Caucasian-associated ancestry cluster. General study findings and limits: Cytomegalovirus status, reportedly, was diagnosed with high specificity and sensitivity by the classifier. Earlier results showed most TCR beta V segments being productive about 87% or about 30% of the time.

V dropped 2 bases and J dropped 7 bases, with 14 bases sitting between them. This CDR3 is built from 15 residues. The germline V gene encodes CDR1 LNHDA and CDR2 SQIVND (reference sequence). This clone was observed a single time. Its antigen is still unknown. 13 Jbeta primers and 60 Vbeta primers were used for the PCR. Only in-frame clones appear in the TCRdb table, and some are missing; sequencing was by immunoSEQ multiplex PCR. The sample contains 170,000 or so clones, around 74% of which appear only once. The sequencing input was PBMCs. The rearrangement uses TRBV19 and TRBJ2-2; D might be TRBD2 (6 bases). The source is a woman aged 30 to 39 in good health and CMV-seronegative. The CDR3: CASSIQRGGNGELFF. CDR3 bases: TGTGCCAGTAGTATACAAAGGGGCGGGAACGGGGAGCTGTTTTTT.